Sequencing of this T cell receptor (beta chain) was carried out in a study of CD8 T cells in ankylosing spondylitis. TCRdb reprocessed the 5' RACE reads via MiXCR and lists one record per CDR3 protein. Of about 190,000 distinct CDR3 sequences in the sample, 10% to 15% were seen once. Study-wide findings and caveats: Prior work had noted some motif variants in reactive arthritis blood and synovial fluid.

This clonotype was detected many times. Its antigen remains unidentified. The clonotype comes from a female donor with ankylosing spondylitis or in good health (not recorded which). The sample was blood, either unsorted or a sorted T cell fraction (not recorded which).

The CDR3 here is CASSFLAVTDTQYF. As DNA, the CDR3 is TGCGCCAGCAGCTTCCTAGCGGTCACAGATACGCAGTATTTT. This chain connects TRBV5-1 to TRBJ2-3; 7 bases agree with TRBD2. The germline CDR1 and CDR2 sequences are SGHRS and YFSETQ. The CDR3 consists of 14 residues. With V trimmed by 2 bases and J by 2 bases, 2 bases remained unmatched.